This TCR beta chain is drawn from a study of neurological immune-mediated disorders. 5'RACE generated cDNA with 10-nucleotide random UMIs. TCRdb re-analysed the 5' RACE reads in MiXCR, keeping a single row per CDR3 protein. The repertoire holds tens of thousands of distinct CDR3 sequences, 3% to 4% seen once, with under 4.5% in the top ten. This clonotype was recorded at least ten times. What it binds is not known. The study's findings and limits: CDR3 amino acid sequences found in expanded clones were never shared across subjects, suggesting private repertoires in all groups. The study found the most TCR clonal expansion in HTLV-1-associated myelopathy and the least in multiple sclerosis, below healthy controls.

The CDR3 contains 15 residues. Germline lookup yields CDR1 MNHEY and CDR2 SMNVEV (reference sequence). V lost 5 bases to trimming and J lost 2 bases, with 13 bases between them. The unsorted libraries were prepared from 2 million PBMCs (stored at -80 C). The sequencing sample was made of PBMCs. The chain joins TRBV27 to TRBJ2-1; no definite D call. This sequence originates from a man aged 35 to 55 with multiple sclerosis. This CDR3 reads CASSPPGRPYNEQFF. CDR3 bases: TGTGCCAGCAGTCCCCCCGGAAGGCCCTACAATGAGCAGTTCTTC.